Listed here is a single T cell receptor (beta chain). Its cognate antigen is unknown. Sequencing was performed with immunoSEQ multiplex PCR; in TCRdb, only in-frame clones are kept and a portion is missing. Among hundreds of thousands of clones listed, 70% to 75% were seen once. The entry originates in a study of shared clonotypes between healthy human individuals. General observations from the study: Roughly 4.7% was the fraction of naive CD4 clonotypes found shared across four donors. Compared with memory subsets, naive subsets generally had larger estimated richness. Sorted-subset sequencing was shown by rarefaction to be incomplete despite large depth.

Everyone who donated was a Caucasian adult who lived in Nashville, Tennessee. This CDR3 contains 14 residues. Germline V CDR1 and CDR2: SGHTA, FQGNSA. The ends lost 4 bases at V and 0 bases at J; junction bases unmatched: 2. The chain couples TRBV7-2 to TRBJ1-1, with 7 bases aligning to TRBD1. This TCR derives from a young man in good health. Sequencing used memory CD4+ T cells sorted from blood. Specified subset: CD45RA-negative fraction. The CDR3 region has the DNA TGTGCCAGCAGCTACAGGGGAATGAACACTGAAGCTTTCTTT. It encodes CASSYRGMNTEAFF.